This T cell receptor (beta chain) was obtained from a study of molecular identifiers for immune sequencing clone quantification. TCRdb used MiXCR to reprocess the PCR reads, holding one entry per CDR3 protein. The sample records about 320,000 distinct CDR3 sequences, roughly a quarter being singletons. The CDR3 has 16 residues. Germline-derived CDR1 and CDR2 are SGDLS and YYNGEE. The trim removed 4 bases at V and 10 bases at J, leaving 15 bases unmatched. From around 18,000 to 910,000 sorted cells, naive CD8 libraries were generated with 10%, 30% or 50% RNA. This rearrangement joins TRBV9 to TRBJ2-4, with 9 nucleotides matching TRBD1. The sequencing sample was made of naive CD8+ T cells from blood, with Jurkat cell RNA spiked in. Sample subset: FACS-sorted CD8+CD4-CCR7+CD45RA+ naive T cells. The TCR comes from a human donor in good health. Some libraries in this study had Jurkat cell RNA spiked in. CDR3 in amino acids: CASSPGTGPGGGIQYF. For the CDR3, the DNA is TGTGCCAGCAGCCCTGGGACAGGGCCCGGAGGAGGAATTCAGTACTTC.